This paragraph covers one T cell receptor (beta chain) sequence. No antigen is known for it. No base quality values were provided; no much bigger clone lies one nucleotide off. CDR1 SGHTA and CDR2 FQGNSA are derived from the germline V gene. Unmatched junction bases come to 11, with V trimmed by 5 bases and J by 4 bases. The CDR3 contains 16 residues, cysteine and phenylalanine counted. Just the 48-base CDR3 DNA is kept, in frame starting at base 1. For sequencing of the TCRbeta CDR3 region, genomic DNA was extracted from the sorted cells. TCRbeta CDR3 regions were sequenced using the immunoSEQ Assay. TCRdb provides this immuneACCESS table in a form limited to in-frame rearrangements. Some clones are lacking; in checked studies, under half of them reflect an unresolved V gene, and why the rest are absent is not known. The sample has tens of thousands of clones on record, around 80% of them singletons. About 1.1% of the sample lies in the top ten.

These data originate in a study of OX40 agonist ivuxolimab in advanced cancers. Concerning the study at large: Ivuxolimab, which targeted the costimulatory receptor OX40 (CD134), was an agonistic, fully human IgG2 monoclonal antibody. Patients were allowed to have had prior anti-PD-1, anti-PD-L1 or anti-CTLA-4 therapy, and around 40% of the dose-escalation patients had previously received checkpoint inhibitors. Peripheral TCRbeta sequencing aimed to test whether ivuxolimab altered TCR sequence diversity and caused clonal T-cell expansion. Of the 50 or so patients in dose escalation, about 20 had hepatocellular carcinoma, some 15 had melanoma, 9 had renal cell carcinoma and 9 had head and neck cancer. Intravenous ivuxolimab was administered to patients every 2 weeks at six dose levels: 0.01, 0.1, 0.3, 1.5, 3 and 10 mg/kg. In the dose-escalation cohort, 75% to 85% of patients were male, and the mean age was approximately 60 years with a range of roughly 23 to 90. Partial responses were achieved by three dose-escalation patients, of whom one had hepatocellular carcinoma and two had cutaneous melanoma. The monotherapy dose-escalation portion (N of about 47 patients) of the phase I ivuxolimab trial is reported in the paper.

The trial excluded patients who had a history of autoimmune disease or were on systemic immunosuppression. In every dose cohort, peripheral blood was drawn for TCR sequencing at baseline, cycle 4 day 1, and cycle 7 day 1. The samples were drawn from a first-in-human, open-label, multicenter phase I dose-escalation trial of ivuxolimab. The trial enrolled adults with locally advanced or metastatic head and neck squamous cell, hepatocellular, melanoma or renal cell carcinoma. Before TCR sequencing, CD4+ T cells and CD8+ T cells were sorted from peripheral blood as separate populations. Broader findings and caveats from the paper: The antigen specificity of the clonally expanded peripheral T cells was not determined. At doses of 0.1 to 3.0 mg/kg, clonal expansion of both CD4+ and CD8+ blood T cells was observed from baseline to week 6. After ivuxolimab, expanded clones were on average more numerous among CD8+ T cells than among CD4+ T cells. Low levels of normalized T-cell clonal expansion were also seen in some nonresponding patients. Partial responders in the 0.1-3.0 mg/kg groups had among the lowest normalized peripheral clonal expansion, especially among CD8+ T cells.

Here the sequenced sample was CD4+ or CD8+ T cells sorted from blood, taken in a trial of the OX40 agonist ivuxolimab. The chain joins TRBV7-2 to TRBJ1-1, and 9 junctional nucleotides match TRBD1. This TCR was sampled from an adult with an advanced solid tumor such as melanoma, head and neck, liver or kidney cancer. This receptor carries the CDR3 CASSQQGAGAGTEAFF. The sequenced DNA is TGTGCCAGCAGCCAACAGGGGGCTGGGGCTGGCACTGAAGCTTTCTTT.